The subject of this entry is one T cell receptor (beta chain). This CDR3 contains 10 residues. V was shortened by 8 bases and J by 5 bases, with 4 bases between the two germline ends. The data were taken from a study of control samples from healthy donors and cancer patients. Data came from immunoSEQ multiplex PCR; TCRdb stores just in-frame clones and leaves some out. The repertoire consists of more than 100,000 clones, with over 75% occurring once and the leading ten covering over 2%. This chain joins TRBV5-3 and TRBJ1-4; D gene uncertain. TRBV5-3 is an open reading frame whose function is uncertain. Material: blood. This TCR derives from a man between 18 and 35 years old in good health. DNA of the CDR3: TGTGCCAGCTTGAATGAAAAACTGTTTTTT. Translating gives CASLNEKLFF.